This TCR beta chain was sequenced during a study of CD8 T cells in Susac syndrome (dated by TCRdb to the late 2010s). About the investigation overall: The study used repertoire sequencing to test whether antigen drove CD8+ T cell activation and differentiation in Susac syndrome. The clonality of the CD8+ T cell repertoire was compared across over 10 healthy donors, around 14 Susac syndrome patients and around 16 multiple sclerosis patients. Broad study findings and their caveats: The study acknowledged that relatively few individuals were included in the TCR sequencing and HLA analysis.

RNA was extracted using the RNeasy kit, and about 0.45 to 1 microgram was reverse transcribed with random hexamers. TCR beta CDR3 regions were amplified with the immunoSEQ multiplex PCR assay covering 54 Vbeta and 13 Jbeta segments. PCR amplification bias was corrected by using a synthetic template baseline for primer optimization and computational correction. Under the source paper's analysis protocol: Reads were assigned to V, D and J genes according to IMGT and analyzed in immunoSEQ Analyzer, with only productive sequences retained. Clonality was calculated as one minus the Shannon entropy normalized by log2 of the number of productive unique sequences. For each patient and control, public and private clones were evaluated within the 100 most prevalent clones. Clones were defined as Susac-specific if absent from the healthy and MS cohorts, from approximately 1,100 published viral clones and from other ImmuneACCESS disease sequences. TCRdb redid the processing of the public reads, applying fastp at Q25 and MiXCR, and retained in-frame beta chains. Duplicate CDR3 protein sequences are folded into a single record with the most common DNA and genes. V and J calls and clone size were set by TCRdb, not the authors. The sample profile shows about 400,000 distinct CDR3 sequences; about 85% of them were found once. Roughly 0.11% of the sample rests with the top ten.

Peripheral blood CD8+ and CD4+ T cells from healthy donors, Susac syndrome patients and multiple sclerosis patients were profiled by high-throughput TCR beta sequencing. The multiple sclerosis controls were treatment-naive patients who had stable or active relapsing-remitting disease and met the revised McDonald criteria. Bulk CD8+ and CD4+ T cells were purified magnetically by negative isolation, whereas CD8+ TEMRA cells were enriched by FACS. Blood was drawn into EDTA tubes, processed within 24 hours, and PBMCs were isolated by density gradient centrifugation. PBMCs destined for TCR sequencing were cryopreserved in liquid nitrogen and later thawed in a 37 °C water bath. A purity of at least 90% was achieved for sorted or isolated CD4+, CD8+ and CD8+ TEMRA cells. On this clonotype: There is no known antigen for this receptor. No base quality values were provided; no much bigger clone lies one nucleotide off.

The origin of this receptor is a human donor with multiple sclerosis. Sequenced material: CD8+ T cells from PBMCs.

The CDR3 sequence is CASSYGQVNTEAFF. The nucleotide sequence reads as follows: TGCGCCAGCAGCTACGGACAGGTGAACACTGAAGCTTTCTTT. The receptor chain draws on TRBV5-1 and TRBJ1-1, and TRBD1 matches 7 of the central bases. The CDR3 starts with the cysteine, ends with the phenylalanine, and has 14 residues. Only the CDR3 DNA is retained, 42 bases long and in frame from the first base. For this chain, trimming is 3 bases at the V end and 0 bases at the J end, and the number of junction bases without a gene match is 2. CDR1 is given as SGHRS and CDR2 as YFSETQ, both from the germline V gene.